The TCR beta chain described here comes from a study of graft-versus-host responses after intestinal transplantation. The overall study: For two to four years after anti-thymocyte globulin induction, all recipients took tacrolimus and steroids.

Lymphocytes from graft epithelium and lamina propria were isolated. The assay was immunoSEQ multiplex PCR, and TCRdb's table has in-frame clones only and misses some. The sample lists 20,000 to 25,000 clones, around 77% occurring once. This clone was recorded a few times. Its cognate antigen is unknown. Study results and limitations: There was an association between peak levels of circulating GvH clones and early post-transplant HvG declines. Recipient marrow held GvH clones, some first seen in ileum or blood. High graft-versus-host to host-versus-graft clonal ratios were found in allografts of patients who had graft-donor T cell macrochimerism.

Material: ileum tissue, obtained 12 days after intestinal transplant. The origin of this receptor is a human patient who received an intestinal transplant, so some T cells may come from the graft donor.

CDR3 protein: CASSGTSGPQYF. As DNA, the CDR3 is TGTGCCAGCAGTGGGACTTCGGGGCCCCAGTACTTC. The V call is TRBV6-6, the J call TRBJ2-5; maybe TRBD2 (6 bases). CDR1 and CDR2 from the germline V gene are MNHNY and SVGAGI (reference sequence). V dropped 5 bases and J dropped 9 bases, with 13 bases sitting between them. This CDR3 comprises 12 residues.